This TCR beta chain was captured by sequencing in a study of T cell responses to AZD1222 COVID-19 vaccine. Method: immunoSEQ multiplex PCR; TCRdb's copy keeps in-frame clones and lacks some. The data hold about 130,000 clones, with 93% observed a single time. The CDR3 consists of 15 residues. Germline V gives CDR1 MNHEY, CDR2 SVGAGI. Trimming took 10 bases from V and 3 from J; bases not matched to a gene: 11. The V call is TRBV6-5, the J call TRBJ1-2, with 10 positions matching TRBD1. The sequence derives from an adult in good health. The sample consisted of peripheral blood, taken on day 0 of AZD1222 vaccination. As DNA, the CDR3 is TGTGCCACCTTGGGGACAGGGGAAAATCACTATGGCTACACCTTC. This encodes CATLGTGENHYGYTF.